Each of the 13 T cell receptor beta chains below was sequenced from the same sample in a study of OX40 agonist ivuxolimab in advanced cancers. The repertoire was sequenced with immunoSEQ multiplex PCR; TCRdb's copy has only in-frame clones and lacks some. The profile shows over 5,500 clones, just under 70% of them singletons. The sequenced sample was CD4+ or CD8+ T cells sorted from blood, obtained in a trial of the OX40 agonist ivuxolimab. Receptor source: an adult with an advanced solid tumor such as melanoma, head and neck, liver or kidney cancer.

This clone came up a few times. The chain recombines TRBV7-8 with TRBJ2-3; D is ambiguous. Trimming pared 5 bases from V and 0 bases from J, leaving 12 bases between. Germline V gene sequence: CDR1 SGHVS, CDR2 FQNEAQ. The CDR3 runs to 15 residues. The CDR3 is CASSPTPKSTDTQYF. The CDR3 coding sequence is TGTGCCAGCAGCCCGACTCCTAAAAGCACAGATACGCAGTATTTT. Variable domain in full (rest from reference TRBV7-8 and TRBJ2-3): GAGVSQSPRYKVAKRGQDVALRCDPISGHVSLFWYQQALGQGPEFLTYFQNEAQLDKSGLPSDRFFAERPEGSVSTLKIQRTQQEDSAVYLCASSPTPKSTDTQYFGPGTRLTVL.

Details on this clone: A read error may produce the germline difference seen at one junction end. This chain joins TRBV5-8 and TRBJ2-1; 7 bases are a match to TRBD2. Germline CDR1 reads SGHTS; CDR2 reads YDEGEE. The CDR3 contains 16 residues. DNA for the CDR3: TGTGCCGGCAGCTCCATAACTAGCGCGGTGTACAATGAGCAGTTCTTC. Translating gives CAGSSITSAVYNEQFF.

The chain is built from TRBV7-6 and TRBJ1-5; D gene ambiguous. Deletions cut 2 bases from V and 5 bases from J, with 7 bases between. In germline, CDR1 is SGHVS, CDR2 FNYEAQ. This CDR3 has 13 residues. Here the CDR3 DNA reads TGTGCCAGCAGCTTAACCGACCATCAGCCCCAGCATTTT. Translation: CASSLTDHQPQHF. Full variable domain (remainder filled in from reference TRBV7-6 and TRBJ1-5): GAGVSQSPRYKVTKRGQDVALRCDPISGHVSLYWYRQALGQGPEFLTYFNYEAQQDKSGLPNDRFSAERPEGSISTLTIQRTEQRDSAMYRCASSLTDHQPQHFGDGTRLSIL.

The chain employs TRBV6-5 and TRBJ2-7; either TRBD1 or TRBD2 may supply D (6 bases each). Germline assignment: CDR1 MNHEY and CDR2 SVGAGI. The V end was cut by 4 bases, the J end by 2 bases, with 9 bases between. This CDR3 has 13 residues. The CDR3 sequence: CASSFRGAYEQYF. The DNA for the CDR3 is TGTGCCAGCAGTTTTAGGGGGGCCTACGAGCAGTACTTC.

V usage is TRBV28 and J usage is TRBJ2-2; TRBD1 matches at 9 bases. Germline V lookup: CDR1 MDHEN, CDR2 SYDVKM. CDR3 size: 15 residues. Trimming took 4 bases from V and 6 from J; bases not matched to a gene: 6. The CDR3 nucleotides are TGTGCCAGCAGTTCTGACAGGGGGAGTCCCGGGGAGCTGTTTTTT. Its protein product is CASSSDRGSPGELFF.

The chain recombines TRBV27 with TRBJ1-6, with unresolved D. Trimming removed 6 bases at V and 8 bases at J, with 11 bases between. This CDR3 is 13 amino acids long. Germline V gene sequence: CDR1 MNHEY, CDR2 SMNVEV (reference sequence). The CDR3 spells CASSLADDSPLHF. DNA of the CDR3: TGTGCCAGCAGCCTAGCCGATGATTCACCCCTCCACTTT.

The chain has TRBV11-2 and TRBJ2-7; 11 bases are a match to TRBD2. The CDR3 is made up of 17 amino acids. Trimming took 0 bases from V and 2 from J; bases not matched to a gene: 6. Germline V gene sequence: CDR1 SGHAT, CDR2 FQNNGV. The CDR3 loop reads CASSLDPPGLAAYEQYF. The CDR3, as DNA: TGTGCCAGCAGCTTAGATCCGCCGGGACTAGCGGCCTACGAGCAGTACTTC. Supplemented by reference TRBV11-2 and TRBJ2-7, the full variable domain reads EAGVAQSPRYKIIEKRQSVAFWCNPISGHATLYWYQQILGQGPKLLIQFQNNGVVDDSQLPKDRFSAERLKGVDSTLKIQPAKLEDSAVYLCASSLDPPGLAAYEQYFGPGTRLTVT.

The chain joins TRBV30 to TRBJ2-7, with 13 bases lining up with TRBD2. V was clipped by 1 base and J by 6 bases; unmatched bases: 6. Germline CDR1 and CDR2: GTSNPN and SVGIG (reference sequence). The CDR3 loop spans 15 amino acids. This chain's CDR3 is CAWSAYGTSGIEQYF. CDR3 coding DNA: TGTGCCTGGAGTGCTTACGGGACTAGCGGGATCGAGCAGTACTTC.

The CDR3 loop is CASSSPATGRYEQYF. CDR3 bases: TGTGCCAGCAGCTCCCCCGCGACAGGAAGGTACGAGCAGTACTTC. The V gene is TRBV7-9, the J gene TRBJ2-5, with a tentative D call TRBD1 (6 bases). The assigned J gene may be wrong: the sequence end matches TRBJ2-7 better. The CDR3 contains 15 residues. Germline CDR1 reads SEHNR; CDR2 reads FQNEAQ (reference sequence).

The V gene is TRBV4-2, the J gene TRBJ2-1, with 10 bases lining up with TRBD2. J gave up 10 bases and V 5 bases, and 8 bases lay outside the gene matches. The CDR3 is made up of 14 amino acids. Germline assignment: CDR1 LGHNA and CDR2 YNFKEQ. CDR3 in amino acids: CASSSGLAWKEQFF. As DNA, the CDR3 is TGTGCCAGCAGCTCGGGACTAGCGTGGAAAGAGCAGTTCTTC.

The V gene is TRBV19, the J gene TRBJ2-2, with D possibly matching TRBD2 (5 bases). CDR1 and CDR2 from the germline V gene are LNHDA and SQIVND (reference sequence). Trimming stripped 7 bases from V and 2 bases from J, with 14 bases between. CDR3 length: 15 amino acids. The CDR3 loop reads CASIAEAGNTGELFF. In nucleotides, the CDR3 is TGTGCCAGTATCGCTGAGGCGGGTAACACCGGGGAGCTGTTTTTT.

This clone rates as medium-sized (0.01 to 0.1%). The V and J genes are TRBV27 and TRBJ2-1; D call uncertain. The CDR3 contains 13 residues. Trimming took 0 bases from V and 7 from J, leaving 7 bases between them. CDR1 and CDR2 (germline): MNHEY, SMNVEV (reference sequence). CDR3 region: CASSLSRQNEQFF. In nucleotides, the CDR3 is TGTGCCAGCAGTTTATCTCGTCAGAATGAGCAGTTCTTC.

This chain joins TRBV25-1 and TRBJ1-1; D gene uncertain. The CDR3 is 12 residues long. V was trimmed by 1 base and J by 1 base, leaving 1 base between them. CDR1 and CDR2 (germline): MGHDK, SYGVNS. CDR3 loop: CASSEWNTEAFF. CDR3 coding DNA: TGTGCCAGCAGTGAATGGAACACTGAAGCTTTCTTT.